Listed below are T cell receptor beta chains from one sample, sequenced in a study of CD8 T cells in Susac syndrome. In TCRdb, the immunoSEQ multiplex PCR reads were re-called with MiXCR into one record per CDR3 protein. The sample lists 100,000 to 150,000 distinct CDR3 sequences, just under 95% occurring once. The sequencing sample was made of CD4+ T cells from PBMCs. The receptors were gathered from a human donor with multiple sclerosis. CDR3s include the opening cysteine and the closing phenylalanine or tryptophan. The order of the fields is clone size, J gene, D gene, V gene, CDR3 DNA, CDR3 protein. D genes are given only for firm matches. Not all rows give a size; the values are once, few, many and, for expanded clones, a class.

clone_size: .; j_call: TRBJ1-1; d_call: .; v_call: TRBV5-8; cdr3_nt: TGTGCCAGCAGTACCCTGGGGCTTGACACTGAAGCTTTCTTT; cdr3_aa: CASSTLGLDTEAFF
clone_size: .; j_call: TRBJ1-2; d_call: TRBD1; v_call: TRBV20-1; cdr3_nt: TGCAGTGCGACCCCGGGACAGTTATCCTATGGCTACACCTTC; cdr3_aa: CSATPGQLSYGYTF
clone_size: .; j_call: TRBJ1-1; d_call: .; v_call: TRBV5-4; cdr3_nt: TGTGCCAGCAGCTTCTTGAACACTGAAGCTTTCTTT; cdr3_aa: CASSFLNTEAFF
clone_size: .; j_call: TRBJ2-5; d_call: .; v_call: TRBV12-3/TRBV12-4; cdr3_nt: TGTGCCAGCAGTTCAGGACCCAAAGAGACCCAGTACTTC; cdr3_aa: CASSSGPKETQYF
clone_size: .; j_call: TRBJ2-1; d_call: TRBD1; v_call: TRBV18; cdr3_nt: TGTGCCAGCTCCCCGGGACAGGTGTACAATGAGCAGTTCTTC; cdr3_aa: CASSPGQVYNEQFF
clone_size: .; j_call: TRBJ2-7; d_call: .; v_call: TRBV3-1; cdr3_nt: TGTGCCAGCAGCCACGATAGACTAGGCTACGAGCAGTACTTC; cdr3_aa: CASSHDRLGYEQYF
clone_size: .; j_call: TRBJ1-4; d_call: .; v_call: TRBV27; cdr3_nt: TGTGCCAGCACCAGTTCATCCGGGGCGCAAAAACTGTTTTTT; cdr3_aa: CASTSSSGAQKLFF
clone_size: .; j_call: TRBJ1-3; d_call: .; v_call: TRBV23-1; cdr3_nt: TGCGCCAGCAACCTCCAGGGGACCCCTGGAAACACCATATATTTT; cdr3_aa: CASNLQGTPGNTIYF
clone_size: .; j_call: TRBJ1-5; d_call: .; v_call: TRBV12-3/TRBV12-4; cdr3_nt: TGTGCCAGCAGCTCTCTAGACTTGGGGATCCAGCCCCAGCATTTT; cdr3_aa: CASSSLDLGIQPQHF
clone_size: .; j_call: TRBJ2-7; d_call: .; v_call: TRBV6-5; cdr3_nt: TGTGCCAGCAGTTACTCACACCGGCAGTACTTC; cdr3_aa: CASSYSHRQYF
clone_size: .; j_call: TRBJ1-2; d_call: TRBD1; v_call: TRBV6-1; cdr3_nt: TGTGCCAGCAGAACTGCACCGGGACAGGGGATGGGTGGCTACACCTTC; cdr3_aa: CASRTAPGQGMGGYTF
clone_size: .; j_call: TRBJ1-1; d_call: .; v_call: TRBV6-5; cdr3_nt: TGTGCCAGCAGTTACTCGTCAGTGGGATCGACGAACACTGAAGCTTTCTTT; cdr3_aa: CASSYSSVGSTNTEAFF
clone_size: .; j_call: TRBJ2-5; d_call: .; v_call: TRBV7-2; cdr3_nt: TGTGCCAGCAGCTTTGGCGGGGGGACAGGGAGGGAGACCCAGTACTTC; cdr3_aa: CASSFGGGTGRETQYF
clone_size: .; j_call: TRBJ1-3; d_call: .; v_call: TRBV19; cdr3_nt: TGTGCCAGTAGTAAGTTCGGCGGCAGGACAGGAAACACCATATATTTT; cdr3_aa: CASSKFGGRTGNTIYF
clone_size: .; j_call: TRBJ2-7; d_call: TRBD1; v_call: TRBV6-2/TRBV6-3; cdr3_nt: TGTGCCAGCAGTCGTATGCAGGGGGTCTCCTACGAGCAGTACTTC; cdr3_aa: CASSRMQGVSYEQYF
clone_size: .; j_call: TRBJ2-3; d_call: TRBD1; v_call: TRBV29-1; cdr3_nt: TGCAGCGCCGGGGACAGGCGCCACACAGATACGCAGTATTTT; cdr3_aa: CSAGDRRHTDTQYF
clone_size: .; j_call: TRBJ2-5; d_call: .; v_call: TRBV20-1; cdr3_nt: TGCAGTGTTGTCGGGGTAACCCAAGAGACCCAGTACTTC; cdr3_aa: CSVVGVTQETQYF
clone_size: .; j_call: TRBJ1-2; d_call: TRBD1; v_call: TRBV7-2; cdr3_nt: TGTGCCAGCAGCGCCGGGACAGGGACTTTCTATGGCTACACCTTC; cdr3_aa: CASSAGTGTFYGYTF
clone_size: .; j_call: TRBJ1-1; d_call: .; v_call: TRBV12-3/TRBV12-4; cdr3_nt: TGTGCCAGCAGTTTCCGGATCTCGAACACTGAAGCTTTCTTT; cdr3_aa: CASSFRISNTEAFF
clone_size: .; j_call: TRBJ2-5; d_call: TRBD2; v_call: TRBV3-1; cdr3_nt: TGTGCCAGCAGCCAATCCCGGGGGGGGCGAGAGACCCAGTACTTC; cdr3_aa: CASSQSRGGRETQYF
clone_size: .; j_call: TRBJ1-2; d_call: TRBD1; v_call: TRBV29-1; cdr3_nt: TGCAGCGTTGAAGGGGGACAGGGACGAGGGAGGGATGGCTACACCTTC; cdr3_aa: CSVEGGQGRGRDGYTF
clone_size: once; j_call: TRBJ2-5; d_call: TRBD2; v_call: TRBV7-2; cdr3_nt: TGTGCCAGCAGCTCTCCCTCGGGTAGCGGGGAGACCCAGTACTTC; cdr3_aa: CASSSPSGSGETQYF
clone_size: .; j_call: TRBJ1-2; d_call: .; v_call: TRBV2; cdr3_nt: TGTGCCAGCAGTGACTCTCGAGGGGAACTCTATGGCTACACCTTC; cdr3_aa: CASSDSRGELYGYTF
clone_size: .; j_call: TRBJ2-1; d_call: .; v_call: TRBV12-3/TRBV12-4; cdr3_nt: TGTGCCAGCAGTTTCGGGCAGGGGGGTAACAGAGAGCAGTTCTTC; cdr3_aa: CASSFGQGGNREQFF
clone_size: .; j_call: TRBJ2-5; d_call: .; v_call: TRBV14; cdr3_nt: TGTGCCAGCAGCCAAGAAGAGGCGTTACGAGAACAAGAGACCCAGTACTTC; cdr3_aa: CASSQEEALREQETQYF
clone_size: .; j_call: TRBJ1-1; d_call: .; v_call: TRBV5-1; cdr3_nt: TGCGCCAGTACCCCGGGAGGCATGAACACTGAAGCTTTCTTT; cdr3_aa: CASTPGGMNTEAFF
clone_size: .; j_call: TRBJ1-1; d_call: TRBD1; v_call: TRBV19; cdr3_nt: TGTGCCAGTAGTATAATTAGGACAGGGAACACTGAAGCTTTCTTT; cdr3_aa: CASSIIRTGNTEAFF
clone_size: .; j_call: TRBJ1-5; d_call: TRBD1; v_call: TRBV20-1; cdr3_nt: TGCAGTGCTAGAGCACAGGGGGCCAACAATCAGCCCCAGCATTTT; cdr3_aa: CSARAQGANNQPQHF
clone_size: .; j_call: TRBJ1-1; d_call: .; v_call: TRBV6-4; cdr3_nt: TGTGCCAGGGGAACCAAGGGGAGGAATAACACTGAAGCTTTCTTT; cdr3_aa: CARGTKGRNNTEAFF
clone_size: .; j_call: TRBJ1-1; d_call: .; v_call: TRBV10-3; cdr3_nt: TGTGCCATCAAGTCTTACGGCACTGAAGCTTTCTTT; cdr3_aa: CAIKSYGTEAFF
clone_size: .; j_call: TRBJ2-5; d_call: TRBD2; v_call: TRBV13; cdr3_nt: TGTGCCAGCAGAGGATCGGGTCTAGCGGGAGGACAAGAGACCCAGTACTTC; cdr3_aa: CASRGSGLAGGQETQYF
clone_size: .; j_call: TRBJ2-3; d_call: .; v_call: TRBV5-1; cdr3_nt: TGCGCCAGCTACCCGGGGGCCGCTAGCACAGATACGCAGTATTTT; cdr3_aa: CASYPGAASTDTQYF
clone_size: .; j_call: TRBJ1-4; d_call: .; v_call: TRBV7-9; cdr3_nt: TGTGCCAGCAGCCTCCCGCGGGGGGTTGGGGAAAAACTGTTTTTT; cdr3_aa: CASSLPRGVGEKLFF
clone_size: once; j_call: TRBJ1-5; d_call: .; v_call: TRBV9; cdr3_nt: TGTGCCAGCAGCGTTGGGCCGGGCAATCAGCCCCAGCATTTT; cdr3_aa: CASSVGPGNQPQHF
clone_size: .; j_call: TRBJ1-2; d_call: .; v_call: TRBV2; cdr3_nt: TGTGCCAGCAGTGGAGATCAGGGTGCCGGCGGAGGCTACACCTTC; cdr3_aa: CASSGDQGAGGGYTF
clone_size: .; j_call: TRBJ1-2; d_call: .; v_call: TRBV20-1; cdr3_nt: TGCAGTGCTAGCACCGTACGACGGGAGTTAAATTATGGCTACACCTTC; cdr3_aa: CSASTVRRELNYGYTF
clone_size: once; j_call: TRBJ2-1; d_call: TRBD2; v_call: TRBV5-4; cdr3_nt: TGTGCCAGCAGCTCTAAGCGGGGAGAATACAATGAGCAGTTCTTC; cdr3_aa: CASSSKRGEYNEQFF
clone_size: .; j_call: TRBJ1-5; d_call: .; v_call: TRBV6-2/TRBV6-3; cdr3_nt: TGTGCCAGCAGTTACGGCCAGGGAGGGAAGCCCCAGCATTTT; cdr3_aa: CASSYGQGGKPQHF
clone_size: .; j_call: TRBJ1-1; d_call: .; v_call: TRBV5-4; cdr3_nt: TGTGCCAGCAGCTTCATGGGCACTGAAGCTTTCTTT; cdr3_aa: CASSFMGTEAFF
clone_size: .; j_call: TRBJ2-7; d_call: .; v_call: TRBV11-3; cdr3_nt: TGTGCCAGCAAACGCGTGGCAGCTTCCTACGAGCAGTACTTC; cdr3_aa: CASKRVAASYEQYF
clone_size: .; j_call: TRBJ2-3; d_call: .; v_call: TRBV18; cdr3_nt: TGTGCCAGCTCACCAGGGGCCCCACGGAAAGATACGCAGTATTTT; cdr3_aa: CASSPGAPRKDTQYF
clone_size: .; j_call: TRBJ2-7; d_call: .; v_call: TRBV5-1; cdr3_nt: TGCGCCAGCAGCTTGGGGCGCGGCGGTGGGGAGGAGCAGTACTTC; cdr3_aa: CASSLGRGGGEEQYF
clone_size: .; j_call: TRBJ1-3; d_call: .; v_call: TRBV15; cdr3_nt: TGTGCCACCAGCAGATCACTCCCGGACGGACGCGACTCATCGTTTGGAAACACCATATATTTT; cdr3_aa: CATSRSLPDGRDSSFGNTIYF
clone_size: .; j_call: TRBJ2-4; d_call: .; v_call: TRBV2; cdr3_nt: TGTGCCAGCAGTGAATGGCAGGGGTCCAAAAACATTCAGTACTTC; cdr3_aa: CASSEWQGSKNIQYF
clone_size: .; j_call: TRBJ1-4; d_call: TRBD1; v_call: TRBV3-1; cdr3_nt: TGTGCCAGCAGCGACAGGGACTGGGGTGAAAAACTGTTTTTT; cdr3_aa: CASSDRDWGEKLFF
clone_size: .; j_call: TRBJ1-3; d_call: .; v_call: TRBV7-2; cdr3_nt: TGTGCCAGCAGCTTAGAGGGGAGCTCTGGAAACACCATATATTTT; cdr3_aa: CASSLEGSSGNTIYF
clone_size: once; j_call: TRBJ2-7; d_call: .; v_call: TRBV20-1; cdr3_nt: TGCAGTGCTAGAGTCCCCGTCCGGGGAACCCACGAGCAGTACTTC; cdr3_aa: CSARVPVRGTHEQYF
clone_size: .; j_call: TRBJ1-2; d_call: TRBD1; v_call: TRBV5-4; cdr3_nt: TGTGCCAGCAGCTTTTTAACCGGGACAGGGAAGGGCTACACCTTC; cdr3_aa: CASSFLTGTGKGYTF
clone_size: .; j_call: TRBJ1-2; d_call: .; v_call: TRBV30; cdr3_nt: TGTGCCTGGACCCCTACGAGGGGGGGCGGCTATGGCTACACCTTC; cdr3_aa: CAWTPTRGGGYGYTF
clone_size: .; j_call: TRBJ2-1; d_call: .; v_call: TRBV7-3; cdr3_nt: TGTGCCAGCAGCCTAGGGATCTACAATGAGCAGTTCTTC; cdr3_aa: CASSLGIYNEQFF
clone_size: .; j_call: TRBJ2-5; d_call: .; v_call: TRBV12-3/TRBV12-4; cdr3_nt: TGTGCCAGCAGCTACCAGGGAACCCAAGAGACCCAGTACTTC; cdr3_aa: CASSYQGTQETQYF
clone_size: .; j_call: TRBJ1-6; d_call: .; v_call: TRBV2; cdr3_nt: TGTGCCAGCTCCGTCGGCGGGGGTAATCTAGAATCACCCCTCCACTTT; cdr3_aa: CASSVGGGNLESPLHF
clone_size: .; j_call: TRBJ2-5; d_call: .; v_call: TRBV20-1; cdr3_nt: TGCAGTGCTAGTGTCCGAGGACAAAACCAAGAGACCCAGTACTTC; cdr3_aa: CSASVRGQNQETQYF